These 19 T cell receptor beta chains came from one sample sequenced in a study of cytomegalovirus exposure and HLA in healthy donors. PCR employed 60 Vbeta and 13 Jbeta primers. Sequenced by immunoSEQ multiplex PCR; TCRdb stores in-frame clones only, minus some. This sample has around 210,000 clones, with under 85% found just once. Source material: PBMCs. The origin of the receptors is a man in his fifties in good health and CMV-seronegative.

The chain is built from TRBV10-2 and TRBJ1-1; 9 bases are a match to TRBD1. The CDR3 covers 12 residues. CDR1 is WSHSY, CDR2 SAAADI, per germline. With 7 bases clipped from V and 12 bases from J, the junction kept 9 bases outside the gene matches. In DNA, the CDR3 is TGCGCCAGCACCTACAGGGGGCTCGAGACTTTCTTT. This encodes CASTYRGLETFF.

This clone was seen only once. The rearrangement joins TRBV6-1 to TRBJ2-5; D is perhaps TRBD2 (5 bases). The CDR3 extends over 14 amino acids. Trimming took off 6 bases at V and 7 bases at J, with 18 bases between the two ends. Per germline, CDR1 MNHNS and CDR2 SASEGT. The CDR3 protein is CASRSGKAMGTQYF. CDR3 coding DNA: TGTGCCAGCAGGTCCGGGAAGGCCATGGGGACCCAGTACTTC.

The rearrangement uses TRBV5-1 and TRBJ2-5; TRBD2 agrees at 12 bases. J gave up 5 bases and V 5 bases, and 4 bases lay outside the gene matches. This CDR3 is built from 14 residues. Looked up from germline, CDR1 is SGHRS and CDR2 is YFSETQ. CDR3 coding DNA: TGCGCCAGCAGGGCGCTAGCGGGAGGGGAGACCCAGTACTTC. Protein: CASRALAGGETQYF.

The chain recombines TRBV5-1 with TRBJ2-3, with 11 bases that match TRBD2. Germline V gives CDR1 SGHRS, CDR2 YFSETQ. The CDR3 is 15 residues long. The V segment lost 9 bases and the J segment 1 base; nucleotides outside the gene matches: 7. The CDR3 DNA reads TGCGCCACCGCTAGCGGGAGGAGGGGCACAGATACGCAGTATTTT. Protein sequence: CATASGRRGTDTQYF.

This rearrangement joins TRBV7-2 to TRBJ2-7, with 12 bases identical to TRBD2. Germline V gene lookup returns CDR1 SGHTA and CDR2 FQGNSA. V lost 5 bases, J lost 7 bases, and 9 bases stayed unmatched. The CDR3 spans 15 residues. CDR3 region: CASSPRLAGVREQYF. In DNA form, the CDR3 reads TGTGCCAGCAGCCCGCGACTAGCGGGAGTCCGTGAGCAGTACTTC.

The CDR3: CASSKSDRVETQYF. CDR3 nucleotide sequence: TGTGCCAGCTCCAAATCGGACAGGGTCGAGACCCAGTACTTC. The J gene is TRBJ2-5, the V gene TRBV18, with 8 bases fitting TRBD1. V was clipped by 6 bases and J by 5 bases; unmatched bases: 8. Looked up from germline, CDR1 is KGHSH and CDR2 is LQKENI. The CDR3 runs to 14 residues.

In this sample, this clone turned up a few times. This sequence joins TRBV30 and TRBJ1-3; D might be TRBD1 (6 bases). The germline V gene has CDR1 GTSNPN and CDR2 SVGIG (reference sequence). This CDR3 comprises 15 residues. The CDR3 is CASKDRGATGNTIYF. CDR3 in DNA: TGTGCATCGAAGGATCGGGGGGCAACTGGAAACACCATATATTTT.

This clone was recorded only once. V usage is TRBV5-1 and J usage is TRBJ1-3; D call uncertain. The CDR3 has 15 residues. Per the germline V gene, CDR1 is SGHRS and CDR2 is YFSETQ. Trimming took 2 bases from V and 4 from J, leaving 13 bases between them. The CDR3 loop reads CASSFHRGDGNTIYF. CDR3 coding DNA: TGCGCCAGCAGCTTCCATCGGGGAGACGGAAACACCATATATTTT.

This clone was seen a few times. This chain connects TRBV30 to TRBJ1-4; D call uncertain. V lost 2 bases to trimming and J lost 8 bases, with 12 bases between them. Germline-derived CDR1 and CDR2 are GTSNPN and SVGIG (reference sequence). There are 13 residues in the CDR3. The CDR3 protein is CAWSPARSEKLFF. CDR3 bases: TGTGCCTGGAGTCCCGCTCGGAGCGAAAAACTGTTTTTT. Filled out from reference TRBV30 and TRBJ1-4, the complete variable domain reads SQTIHQWPATLVQPVGSPLSLECTVEGTSNPNLYWYRQAAGRGLQLLFYSVGIGQISSEVPQNLSASRPQDRQFILSSKKLLLSDSGFYLCAWSPARSEKLFFGSGTQLSVL.

This sequence joins TRBV30 and TRBJ2-7, with D possibly matching TRBD1 (5 bases). Trimming removed 3 bases from V and 0 bases from J, with 15 bases in between. The CDR3 is 15 residues long. Germline V gives CDR1 GTSNPN, CDR2 SVGIG (reference sequence). CDR3: CAWRHGQGVSYEQYF. The CDR3 bases are TGTGCCTGGAGGCACGGGCAGGGTGTCTCCTACGAGCAGTACTTC.

In its sample, this clone was seen once. The V gene is TRBV7-9, the J gene TRBJ2-3, with 8 bases identical to TRBD2. CDR1 and CDR2 from the germline V gene are SEHNR and FQNEAQ (reference sequence). The junction had 3 bases not matched to a gene; V was cut back by 1 base and J by 0 bases. The CDR3 loop spans 16 amino acids. CDR3 sequence: CASSLDLAGSTDTQYF. The CDR3 DNA sequence: TGTGCCAGCAGCTTAGACTTAGCGGGGAGCACAGATACGCAGTATTTT.

The chain has TRBV9 and TRBJ2-3; D remains unclear. The CDR3 contains 14 residues. CDR1 and CDR2 (germline): SGDLS, YYNGEE. V lost 0 bases and J 1 base, leaving 6 bases between the germline ends. The DNA for the CDR3 is TGTGCCAGCAGCGTAGATCCCGGCACAGATACGCAGTATTTT. Protein product: CASSVDPGTDTQYF. Looking up the rest from reference TRBV9 and TRBJ2-3 gives the full variable domain: DSGVTQTPKHLITATGQRVTLRCSPRSGDLSVYWYQQSLDQGLQFLIQYYNGEERAKGNILERFSAQQFPDLHSELNLSSLELGDSALYFCASSVDPGTDTQYFGPGTRLTVL.

The rearrangement links TRBV5-1 to TRBJ2-5; TRBD1 agrees at 7 bases. Germline V gene data show CDR1 as SGHRS and CDR2 as YFSETQ. The CDR3 extends over 15 amino acids. The junction had 9 bases not matched to a gene; V was cut back by 5 bases and J by 2 bases. In DNA form, the CDR3 reads TGCGCCAGCAGGGACACAGGGGCCTCACAAGAGACCCAGTACTTC. Protein: CASRDTGASQETQYF.

The rearrangement links TRBV7-8 to TRBJ2-7; a possible D gene is TRBD2 (6 bases). V was cut by 3 bases and J by 5 bases, with 20 bases left in between. Germline values: CDR1 SGHVS, CDR2 FQNEAQ. The CDR3 sequence is 16 residues long. CDR3 nucleotides: TGTGCCAGCAGCTTTCCCCACGACGGAACGGGAGACGAGCAGTACTTC. It translates to CASSFPHDGTGDEQYF.

The J gene is TRBJ2-1, the V gene TRBV14, with D possibly being TRBD1 (5 bases). The CDR3 sequence is 14 residues long. The germline V and J ends were trimmed by 2 bases and 9 bases, with 14 bases remaining between them. CDR1 SGHDN and CDR2 FVKESK come from the germline V gene. In DNA, the CDR3 is TGTGCCAGCAGCCAAATTCAGGGATTGACTGAGCAGTTCTTC. It specifies CASSQIQGLTEQFF.

This clone turned up a few times. The rearrangement uses TRBV19 and TRBJ2-3; TRBD2 matches 8 bases. V gave up 4 bases and J gave up 12 bases; unmatched junction bases: 12. Germline lookup yields CDR1 LNHDA and CDR2 SQIVND (reference sequence). CDR3 length: 14 residues. Here the CDR3 DNA reads TGTGCCAGTAGTAGGGGACTAGAGTCGGTATCTCAGTATTTT. It is translated as CASSRGLESVSQYF. The full variable domain, with the rest looked up from reference TRBV19 and TRBJ2-3, is DGGITQSPKYLFRKEGQNVTLSCEQNLNHDAMYWYRQDPGQGLRLIYYSQIVNDFQKGDIAEGYSVSREKKESFPLTVTSAQKNPTAFYLCASSRGLESVSQYFGPGTRLTVL.

V usage is TRBV27 and J usage is TRBJ2-4; D is perhaps TRBD2 (6 bases). V dropped 7 bases and J dropped 2 bases, with 15 bases sitting between them. This CDR3 has 15 amino acids. Germline V CDR1 and CDR2: MNHEY, SMNVEV (reference sequence). CDR3 region: CASMEGNGPKNIQYF. CDR3 in DNA: TGTGCCAGCATGGAGGGGAATGGCCCCAAAAACATTCAGTACTTC.

This clone came up once. The CDR3 spells CASSPTGTGVPPEAFF. In nucleotides, the CDR3 is TGTGCCAGCTCACCGACCGGGACAGGGGTTCCCCCTGAAGCTTTCTTT. The chain is built from TRBV18 and TRBJ1-1; 10 bases map to TRBD1. The CDR3 is 16 residues long. Germline V gene lookup returns CDR1 KGHSH and CDR2 LQKENI. The junction had 10 bases not matched to a gene; V was cut back by 3 bases and J by 6 bases.

V gene TRBV9 combines with J gene TRBJ1-2; D uncertain. Trimming left V 4 bases short and J 0 bases short, with 10 bases between. CDR3 length: 14 residues. In germline, CDR1 is SGDLS, CDR2 YYNGEE. CDR3 sequence: CASSTEIANYGYTF. The CDR3 coding sequence is TGTGCCAGCAGCACTGAAATCGCTAACTATGGCTACACCTTC.